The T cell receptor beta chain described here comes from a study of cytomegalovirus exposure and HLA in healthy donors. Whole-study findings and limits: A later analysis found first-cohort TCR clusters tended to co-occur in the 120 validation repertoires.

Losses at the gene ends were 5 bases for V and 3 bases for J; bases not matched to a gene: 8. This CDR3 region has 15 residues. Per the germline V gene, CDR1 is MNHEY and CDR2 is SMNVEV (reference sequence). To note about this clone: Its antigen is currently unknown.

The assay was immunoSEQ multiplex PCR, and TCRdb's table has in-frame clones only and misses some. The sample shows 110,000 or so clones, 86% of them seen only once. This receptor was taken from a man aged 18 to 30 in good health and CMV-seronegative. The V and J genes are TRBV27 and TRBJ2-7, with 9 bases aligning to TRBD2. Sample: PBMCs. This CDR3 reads CASSPIAGANYEQYF. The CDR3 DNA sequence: TGTGCCAGCAGTCCAATAGCGGGAGCGAACTACGAGCAGTACTTC.